Each of the 5 T cell receptor beta chains below was sequenced from the same sample in a study of T-cell reconstitution after alpha-beta-depleted transplantation in children. Preparation of the TCRbeta library was carried out with unique molecular identifiers. TCRdb used MiXCR to reprocess the PCR reads, holding one entry per CDR3 protein. The profile shows 100,000 to 130,000 distinct CDR3 sequences, approximately 6.9% of them singletons. The sample here was PBMCs, mostly from graft donor cells, taken 360 days after TCRalphabeta/CD19-depleted stem cell transplant. These receptors were taken from a male patient aged 2-10 years who had a stem cell transplant for acute lymphoblastic leukemia, so the T cells may come from the graft donor.

The V and J genes are TRBV2 and TRBJ1-6; D possibly corresponds to TRBD1 (5 bases). Germline-derived CDR1 and CDR2 are SNHLY and FYNNEI. The CDR3 is made up of 12 amino acids. The CDR3 DNA is TGTGGGATTCGCAGGGCCAATTCACCCCTCCACTTT. The encoded protein is CGIRRANSPLHF.

Only a few counts were recorded for this clonotype. The chain recombines TRBV11-3 with TRBJ2-1; D gene unclear. CDR1 is SGHNT, CDR2 YENEEA, per germline. V was cut by 4 bases and J by 4 bases, with 14 bases left in between. This CDR3 contains 15 residues. The CDR3 reads CASSSSWAPYNEQFF. For the CDR3, the DNA is TGTGCCAGCAGCTCTTCTTGGGCACCTTACAATGAGCAGTTCTTC.

The V gene is TRBV6-2 or TRBV6-3, the J gene TRBJ1-5; no clear D gene. With 3 bases removed from V and 3 bases from J, the gap between germline ends came to 12 bases. Germline V lookup: CDR1 MNHEY, CDR2 SVGEGT. The CDR3 contains 15 residues. The CDR3 DNA sequence: TGTGCCAGCAGTTATTCCGGGCCGATCAATCAGCCCCAGCATTTT. It specifies CASSYSGPINQPQHF.

The table lists this clonotype with many counts. The chain couples TRBV7-2 to TRBJ1-2, with D perhaps matching TRBD1 (5 bases). There are 15 residues in the CDR3. V shed 3 bases and J shed 6 bases, with 17 bases lying between them. Germline CDR1 SGHTA, CDR2 FQGNSA. CDR3 region: CASSLRDGPSHGYTF. In DNA form, the CDR3 reads TGTGCCAGCAGCTTGAGGGACGGCCCGTCCCATGGCTACACCTTC.

This clonotype has at least ten counts. The chain employs TRBV28 and TRBJ2-1; 8 nucleotides line up with TRBD2. Trimming at V came to 6 bases and at J to 5 bases, leaving 12 bases not matched to a gene. The CDR3 has 16 residues. Germline-derived CDR1 and CDR2 are MDHEN and SYDVKM. In nucleotides, the CDR3 is TGTGCCAGCAGACCTCTCAGCGGGAGTTGGGACAATGAGCAGTTCTTC. Amino acid sequence: CASRPLSGSWDNEQFF.